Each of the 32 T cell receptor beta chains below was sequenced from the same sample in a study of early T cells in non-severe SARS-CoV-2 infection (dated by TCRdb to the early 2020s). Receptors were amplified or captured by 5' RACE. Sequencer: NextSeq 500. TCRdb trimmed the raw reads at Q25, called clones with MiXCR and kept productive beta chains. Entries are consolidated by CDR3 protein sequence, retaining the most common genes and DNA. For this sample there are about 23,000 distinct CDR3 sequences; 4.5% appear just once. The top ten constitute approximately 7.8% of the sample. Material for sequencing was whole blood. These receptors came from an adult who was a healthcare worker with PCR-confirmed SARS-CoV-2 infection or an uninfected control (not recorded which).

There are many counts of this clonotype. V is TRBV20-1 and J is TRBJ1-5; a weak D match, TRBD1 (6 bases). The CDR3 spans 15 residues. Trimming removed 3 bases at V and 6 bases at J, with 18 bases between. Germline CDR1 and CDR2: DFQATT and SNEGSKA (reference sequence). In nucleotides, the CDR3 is TGCAGTGCTAGTCGTCCAGGGGAGGACATTCAGCCCCAGCATTTT. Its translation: CSASRPGEDIQPQHF.

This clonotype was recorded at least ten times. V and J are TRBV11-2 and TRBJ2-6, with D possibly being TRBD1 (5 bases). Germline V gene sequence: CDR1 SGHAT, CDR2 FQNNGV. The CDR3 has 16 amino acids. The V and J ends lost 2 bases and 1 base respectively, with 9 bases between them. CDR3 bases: TGTGCCAGCAGCTTACGTGGGGCATCTGGGGCCAACGTCCTGACTTTC. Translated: CASSLRGASGANVLTF. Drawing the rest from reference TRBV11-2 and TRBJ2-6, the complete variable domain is EAGVAQSPRYKIIEKRQSVAFWCNPISGHATLYWYQQILGQGPKLLIQFQNNGVVDDSQLPKDRFSAERLKGVDSTLKIQPAKLEDSAVYLCASSLRGASGANVLTFGAGSRLTVL.

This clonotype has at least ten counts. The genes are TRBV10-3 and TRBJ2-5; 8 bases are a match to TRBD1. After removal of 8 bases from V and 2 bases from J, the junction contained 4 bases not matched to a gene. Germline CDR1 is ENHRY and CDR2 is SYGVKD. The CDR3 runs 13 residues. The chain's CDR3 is CAIGGQGQETQYF. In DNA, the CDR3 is TGTGCCATCGGTGGACAGGGACAAGAGACCCAGTACTTC.

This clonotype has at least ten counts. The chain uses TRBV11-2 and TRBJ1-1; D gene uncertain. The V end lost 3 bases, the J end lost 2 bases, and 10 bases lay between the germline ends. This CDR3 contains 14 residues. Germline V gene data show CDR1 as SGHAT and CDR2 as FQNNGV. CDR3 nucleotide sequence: TGTGCCAGCAGCTTCCGCGATGCTAACACTGAAGCTTTCTTT. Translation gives CASSFRDANTEAFF.

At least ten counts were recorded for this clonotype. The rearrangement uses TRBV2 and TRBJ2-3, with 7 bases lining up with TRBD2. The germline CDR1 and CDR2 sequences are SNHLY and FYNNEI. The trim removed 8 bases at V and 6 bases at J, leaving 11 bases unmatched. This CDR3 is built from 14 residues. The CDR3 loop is CASDGGGVVDTQYF. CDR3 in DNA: TGTGCCAGCGACGGCGGGGGAGTGGTGGATACGCAGTATTTT.

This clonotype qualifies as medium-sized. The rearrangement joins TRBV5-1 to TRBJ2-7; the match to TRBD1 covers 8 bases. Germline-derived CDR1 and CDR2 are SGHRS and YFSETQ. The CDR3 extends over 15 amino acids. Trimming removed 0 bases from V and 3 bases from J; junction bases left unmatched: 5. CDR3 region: CASSLATGGYYEQYF. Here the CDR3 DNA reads TGCGCCAGCAGCTTGGCAACAGGGGGTTACTACGAGCAGTACTTC.

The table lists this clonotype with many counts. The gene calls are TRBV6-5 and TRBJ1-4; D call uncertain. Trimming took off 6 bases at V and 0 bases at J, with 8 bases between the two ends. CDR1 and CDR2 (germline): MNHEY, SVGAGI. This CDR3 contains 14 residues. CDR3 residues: CASSFGTTNEKLFF. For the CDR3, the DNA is TGTGCCAGCAGCTTCGGGACAACTAATGAAAAACTGTTTTTT.

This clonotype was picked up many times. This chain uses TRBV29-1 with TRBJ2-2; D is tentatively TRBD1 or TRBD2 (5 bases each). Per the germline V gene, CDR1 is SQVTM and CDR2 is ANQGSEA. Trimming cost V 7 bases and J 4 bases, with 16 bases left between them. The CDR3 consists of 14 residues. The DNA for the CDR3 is TGCAGCGCCACGGGACCGCACCTCACCGGGGAGCTGTTTTTT. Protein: CSATGPHLTGELFF.

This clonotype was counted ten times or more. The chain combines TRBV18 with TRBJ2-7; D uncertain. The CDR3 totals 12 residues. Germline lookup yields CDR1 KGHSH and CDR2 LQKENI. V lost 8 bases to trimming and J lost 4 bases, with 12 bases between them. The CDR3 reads CASGPMGYEQYF. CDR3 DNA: TGTGCCAGCGGACCTATGGGTTACGAGCAGTACTTC.

CDR3 nucleotide sequence: TGTGCCACCAGCAGAGATTTCCCTCAGGAGATAGAGACCCAGTACTTC. It specifies CATSRDFPQEIETQYF. The rearrangement joins TRBV15 to TRBJ2-5; D gene ambiguous. Germline V gene data show CDR1 as LNHNV and CDR2 as YYDKDF (reference sequence). This CDR3 comprises 16 residues. V shed 0 bases and J shed 4 bases, with 15 bases lying between them.

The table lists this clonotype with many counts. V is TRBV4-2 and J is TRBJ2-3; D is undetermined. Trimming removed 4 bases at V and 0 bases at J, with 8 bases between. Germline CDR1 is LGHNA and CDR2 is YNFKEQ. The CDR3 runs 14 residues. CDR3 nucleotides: TGTGCCAGCAGCCTTGACTCTAGCACAGATACGCAGTATTTT. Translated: CASSLDSSTDTQYF.

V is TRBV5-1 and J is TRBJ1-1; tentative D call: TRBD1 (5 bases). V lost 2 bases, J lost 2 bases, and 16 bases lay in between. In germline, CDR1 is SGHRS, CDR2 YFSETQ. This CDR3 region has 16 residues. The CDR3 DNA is TGCGCCAGCAGCTTTGAGCCACATGGGGCAAACACTGAAGCTTTCTTT. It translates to CASSFEPHGANTEAFF.

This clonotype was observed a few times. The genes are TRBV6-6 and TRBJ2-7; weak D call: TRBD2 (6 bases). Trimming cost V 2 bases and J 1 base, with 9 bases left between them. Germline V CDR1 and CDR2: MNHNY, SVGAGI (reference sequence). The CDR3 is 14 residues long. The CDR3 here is CASSYHGGSYEQYF. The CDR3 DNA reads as TGTGCCAGCAGTTACCATGGGGGGTCCTACGAGCAGTACTTC.

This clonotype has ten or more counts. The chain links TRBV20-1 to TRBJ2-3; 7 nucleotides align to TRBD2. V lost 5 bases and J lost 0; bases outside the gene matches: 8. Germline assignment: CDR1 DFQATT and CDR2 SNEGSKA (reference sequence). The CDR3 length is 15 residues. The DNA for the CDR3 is TGCAGTGCTTCCCTAAGACTAGCTAGCACAGATACGCAGTATTTT. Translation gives CSASLRLASTDTQYF.

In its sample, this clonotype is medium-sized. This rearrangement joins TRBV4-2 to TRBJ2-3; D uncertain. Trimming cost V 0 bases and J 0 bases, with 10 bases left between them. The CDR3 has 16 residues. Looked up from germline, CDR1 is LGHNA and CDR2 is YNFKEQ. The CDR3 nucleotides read TGTGCCAGCAGCCAAGACCCTCACACGAGCACAGATACGCAGTATTTT. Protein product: CASSQDPHTSTDTQYF.

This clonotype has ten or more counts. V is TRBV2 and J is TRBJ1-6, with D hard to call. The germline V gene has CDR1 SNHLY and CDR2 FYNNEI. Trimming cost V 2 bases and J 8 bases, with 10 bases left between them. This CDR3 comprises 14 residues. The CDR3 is CASSERWKDSPLHF. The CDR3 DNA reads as TGTGCCAGCAGTGAAAGATGGAAAGATTCACCCCTCCACTTT.

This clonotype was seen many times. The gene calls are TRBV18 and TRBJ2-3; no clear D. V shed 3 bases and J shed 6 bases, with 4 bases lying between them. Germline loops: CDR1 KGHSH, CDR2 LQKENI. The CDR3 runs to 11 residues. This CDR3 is CASSPVDTQYF. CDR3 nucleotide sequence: TGTGCCAGCTCACCCGTGGATACGCAGTATTTT.

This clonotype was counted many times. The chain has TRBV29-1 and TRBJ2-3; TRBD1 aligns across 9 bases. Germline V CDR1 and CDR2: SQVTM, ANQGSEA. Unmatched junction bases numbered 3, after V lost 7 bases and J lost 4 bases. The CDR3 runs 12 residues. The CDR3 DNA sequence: TGCAGCGGACAGGGGGGTTCAGATACGCAGTATTTT. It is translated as CSGQGGSDTQYF.

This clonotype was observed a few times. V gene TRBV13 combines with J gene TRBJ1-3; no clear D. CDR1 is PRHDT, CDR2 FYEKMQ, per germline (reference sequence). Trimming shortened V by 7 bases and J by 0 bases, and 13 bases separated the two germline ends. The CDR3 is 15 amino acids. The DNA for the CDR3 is TGTGCCAGCACCATTGGCGGTAGCTCTGGAAACACCATATATTTT. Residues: CASTIGGSSGNTIYF.

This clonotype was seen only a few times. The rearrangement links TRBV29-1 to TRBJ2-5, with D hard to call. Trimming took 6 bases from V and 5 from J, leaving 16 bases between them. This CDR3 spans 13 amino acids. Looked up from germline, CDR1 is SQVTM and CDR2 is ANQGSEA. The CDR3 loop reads CSVKDPGRETQYF. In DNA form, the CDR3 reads TGCAGCGTCAAAGACCCTGGCCGGGAGACCCAGTACTTC.

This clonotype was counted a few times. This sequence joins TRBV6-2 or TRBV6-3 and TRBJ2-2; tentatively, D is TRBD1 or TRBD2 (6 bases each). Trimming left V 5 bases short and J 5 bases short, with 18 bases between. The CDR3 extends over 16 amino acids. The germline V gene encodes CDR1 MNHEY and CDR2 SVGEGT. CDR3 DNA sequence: TGTGCCAGCAGTCCCTACCCGGGGGCGGGGACCGGGGAGCTGTTTTTT. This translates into CASSPYPGAGTGELFF.

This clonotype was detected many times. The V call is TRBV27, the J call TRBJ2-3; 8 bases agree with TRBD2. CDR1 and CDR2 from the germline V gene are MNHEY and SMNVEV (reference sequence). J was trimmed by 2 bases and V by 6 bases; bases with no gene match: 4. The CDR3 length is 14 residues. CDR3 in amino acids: CASRTSAHTDTQYF. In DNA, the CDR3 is TGTGCCAGCAGGACTAGCGCACACACAGATACGCAGTATTTT.

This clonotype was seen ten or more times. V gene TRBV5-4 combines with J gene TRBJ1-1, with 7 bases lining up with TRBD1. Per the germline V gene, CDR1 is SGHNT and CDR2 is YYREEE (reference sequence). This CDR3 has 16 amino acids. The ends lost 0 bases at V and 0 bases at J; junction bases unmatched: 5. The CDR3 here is CASSLGPGQMNTEAFF. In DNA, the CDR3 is TGTGCCAGCAGCTTGGGCCCGGGACAGATGAACACTGAAGCTTTCTTT.

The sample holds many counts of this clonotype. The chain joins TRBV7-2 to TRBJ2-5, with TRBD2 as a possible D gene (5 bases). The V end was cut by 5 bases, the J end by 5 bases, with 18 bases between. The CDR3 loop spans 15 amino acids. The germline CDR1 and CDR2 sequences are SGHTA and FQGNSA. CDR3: CASSPRGNLEETQYF. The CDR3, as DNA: TGTGCCAGCAGCCCACGGGGAAATTTGGAGGAGACCCAGTACTTC.

The CDR3 spells CASSQAGQGRTVNQPQHF. DNA of the CDR3: TGTGCCAGCAGCCAAGCGGGACAGGGACGTACTGTCAATCAGCCCCAGCATTTT. The chain recombines TRBV3-2 with TRBJ1-5; TRBD1 is taken as the D call from the table, unchecked against the DNA. TRBV3-2 is listed as a pseudogene. This CDR3 contains 18 residues.

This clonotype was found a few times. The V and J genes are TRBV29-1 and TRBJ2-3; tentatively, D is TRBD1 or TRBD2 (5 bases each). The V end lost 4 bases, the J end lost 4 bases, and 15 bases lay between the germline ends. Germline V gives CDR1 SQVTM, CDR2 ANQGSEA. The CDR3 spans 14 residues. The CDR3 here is CSVAGRERADTQYF. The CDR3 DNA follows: TGCAGCGTTGCGGGCAGGGAGAGGGCAGATACGCAGTATTTT.

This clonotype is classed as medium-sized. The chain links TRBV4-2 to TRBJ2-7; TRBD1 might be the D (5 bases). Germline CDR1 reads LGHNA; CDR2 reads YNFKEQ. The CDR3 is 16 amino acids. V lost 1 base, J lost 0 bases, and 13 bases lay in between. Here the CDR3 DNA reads TGTGCCAGCAGCCAAGCCTCGACAGAAAGCTCCTACGAGCAGTACTTC. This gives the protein CASSQASTESSYEQYF.

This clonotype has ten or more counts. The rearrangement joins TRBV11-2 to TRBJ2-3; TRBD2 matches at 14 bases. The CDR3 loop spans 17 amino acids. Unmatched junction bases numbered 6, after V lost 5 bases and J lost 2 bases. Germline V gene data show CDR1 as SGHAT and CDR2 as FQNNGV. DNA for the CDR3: TGTGCCAGCAGCCCAGGACTAGCGGGGGGAAACACAGATACGCAGTATTTT. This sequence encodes CASSPGLAGGNTDTQYF.

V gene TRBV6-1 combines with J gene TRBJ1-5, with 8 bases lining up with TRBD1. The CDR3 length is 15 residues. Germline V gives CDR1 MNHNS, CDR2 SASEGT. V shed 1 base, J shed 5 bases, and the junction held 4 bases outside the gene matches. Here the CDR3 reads CASSEGAGGYQPQHF. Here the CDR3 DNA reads TGTGCCAGCAGTGAAGGCGCAGGGGGCTATCAGCCCCAGCATTTT.

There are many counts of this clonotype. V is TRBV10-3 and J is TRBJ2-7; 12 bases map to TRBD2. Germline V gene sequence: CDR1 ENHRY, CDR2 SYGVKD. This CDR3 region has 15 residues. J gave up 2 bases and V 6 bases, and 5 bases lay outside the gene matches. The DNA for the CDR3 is TGTGCCATCAGGCTAGCGGGGGGGTTTCCCTACGAGCAGTACTTC. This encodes CAIRLAGGFPYEQYF.

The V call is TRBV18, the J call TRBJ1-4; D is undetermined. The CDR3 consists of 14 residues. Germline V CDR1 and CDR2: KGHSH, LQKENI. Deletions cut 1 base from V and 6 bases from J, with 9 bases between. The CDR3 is CASSPQAYDEKLFF. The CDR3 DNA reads TGTGCCAGCTCACCACAGGCGTACGATGAAAAACTGTTTTTT.

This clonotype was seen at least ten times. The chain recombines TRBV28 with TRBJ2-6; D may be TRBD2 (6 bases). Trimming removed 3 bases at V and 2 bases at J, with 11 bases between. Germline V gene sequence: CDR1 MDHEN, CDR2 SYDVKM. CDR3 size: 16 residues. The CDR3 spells CASSFVWGAGANVLTF. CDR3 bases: TGTGCCAGCAGTTTTGTATGGGGGGCTGGGGCCAACGTCCTGACTTTC. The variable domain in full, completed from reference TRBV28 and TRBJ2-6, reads DVKVTQSSRYLVKRTGEKVFLECVQDMDHENMFWYRQDPGLGLRLIYFSYDVKMKEKGDIPEGYSVSREKKERFSLILESASTNQTSMYLCASSFVWGAGANVLTFGAGSRLTVL.